This TCR beta chain was profiled in a study of identical twins. Study outcomes and limitations: Abundant beta clonotypes from cord blood had fewer insertions, unlike memory repertoires, which showed none.

A universal primer site arose from template switching, and cDNA bore unique molecular identifiers. TCRdb reanalysed the 5' RACE reads using MiXCR and keeps one entry per CDR3 protein. The profile shows hundreds of thousands of distinct CDR3 sequences, 8.5% to 9% of them singletons. The CDR3 sequence is 14 residues long. The germline V gene has CDR1 KGHDR and CDR2 SFDVKD. With 10 bases removed from V and 1 base from J, the gap between germline ends came to 15 bases. In its sample, this clonotype was seen a few times. No antigen is known for it. The same data also went into a second study, on yellow fever vaccine responses in identical twins.

The sequencing input was PBMCs. V gene TRBV24-1 combines with J gene TRBJ2-5; D unresolved. The clonotype comes from a woman younger than 35 in good health. The CDR3 DNA is TGTGCCACTGGTGAGTCTGGCGGCCAAGAGACCCAGTACTTC. Amino acids: CATGESGGQETQYF.